This T cell receptor beta chain was recovered during a study of blood T cell repertoires in COVID-19. Overall study context: PBMCs, B-cell-depleted T cells, or T cells provided the cDNA or gDNA that made up the material.

In the original workflow: Estimation of nucleated cell counts relied on the amplification of reference gene primers. Using immunoSEQ multiplex PCR, the repertoire was profiled, and TCRdb retains in-frame clones only, with some absent. V and J calls and clone size are those listed in that table; D and trimming were worked out from the DNA. Seen here are approximately 160,000 clones, around 87% observed once, and the top ten hold 0.45% to 0.6%. V lost 6 bases, J lost 0 bases, and 8 bases stayed unmatched. Germline values: CDR1 SNHLY, CDR2 FYNNEI. CDR3 length: 15 amino acids. The sequence came from a man in his sixties with COVID-19, enrolled during active disease. The rearrangement links TRBV2 to TRBJ2-7; TRBD1 aligns across 7 bases. What was sequenced was peripheral blood. The CDR3 DNA reads TGTGCCAGCAGGGAACCCGGGACAGCCTCCTACGAGCAGTACTTC. It specifies CASREPGTASYEQYF.